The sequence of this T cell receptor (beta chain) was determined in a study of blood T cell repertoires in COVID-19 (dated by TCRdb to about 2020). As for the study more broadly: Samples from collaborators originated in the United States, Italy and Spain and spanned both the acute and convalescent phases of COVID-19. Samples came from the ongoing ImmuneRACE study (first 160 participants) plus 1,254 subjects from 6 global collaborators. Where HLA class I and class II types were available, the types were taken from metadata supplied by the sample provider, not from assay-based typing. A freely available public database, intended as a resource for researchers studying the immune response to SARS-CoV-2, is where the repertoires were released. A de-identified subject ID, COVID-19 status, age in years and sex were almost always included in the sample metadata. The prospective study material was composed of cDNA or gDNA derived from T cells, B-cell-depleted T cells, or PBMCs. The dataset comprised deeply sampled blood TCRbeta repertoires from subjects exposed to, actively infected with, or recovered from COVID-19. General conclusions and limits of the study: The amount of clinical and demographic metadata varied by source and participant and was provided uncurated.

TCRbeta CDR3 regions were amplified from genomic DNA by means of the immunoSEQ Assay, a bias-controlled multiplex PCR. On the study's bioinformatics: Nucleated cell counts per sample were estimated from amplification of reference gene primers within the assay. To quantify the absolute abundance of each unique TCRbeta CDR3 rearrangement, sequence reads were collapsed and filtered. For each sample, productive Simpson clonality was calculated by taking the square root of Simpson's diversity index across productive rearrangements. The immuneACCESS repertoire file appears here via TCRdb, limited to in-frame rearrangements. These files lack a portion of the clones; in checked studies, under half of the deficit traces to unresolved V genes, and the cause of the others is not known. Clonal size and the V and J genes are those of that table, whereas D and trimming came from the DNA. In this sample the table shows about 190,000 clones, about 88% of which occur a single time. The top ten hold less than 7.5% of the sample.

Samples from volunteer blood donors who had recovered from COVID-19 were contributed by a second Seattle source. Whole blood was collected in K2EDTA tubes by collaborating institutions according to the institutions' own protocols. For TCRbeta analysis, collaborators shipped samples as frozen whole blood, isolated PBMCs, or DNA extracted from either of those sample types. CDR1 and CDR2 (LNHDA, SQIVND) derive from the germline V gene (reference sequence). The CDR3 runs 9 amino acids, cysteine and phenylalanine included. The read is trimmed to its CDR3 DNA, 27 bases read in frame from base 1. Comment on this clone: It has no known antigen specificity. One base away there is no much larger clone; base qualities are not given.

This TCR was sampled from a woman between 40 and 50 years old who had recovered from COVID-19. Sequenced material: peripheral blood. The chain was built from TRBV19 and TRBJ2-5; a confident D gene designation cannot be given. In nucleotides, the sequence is TGTGGTGCCCTCGGGACCCAGTACTTC. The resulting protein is CGALGTQYF.